A single sample is the source of the 12 T cell receptor beta chains below, sequenced in a study of immune heterogeneity within non-small cell lung tumors. Amplifying TCR beta CDR3 involved multiplex PCR carried out with 32 V and 13 J primers. A single record per CDR3 protein comes from TCRdb applying MiXCR to the multiplex PCR reads. The profile shows roughly 4,000 distinct CDR3 sequences, less than 25% of them singletons. Bulk tumor genomic DNA constituted the template, at around 600 ng per sample. Primary tumors were biopsied several times each, far apart, intraoperatively. Enrolled patients presented with newly diagnosed, previously untreated non-small cell lung cancer and underwent curative surgery. The specimen was lung tumor tissue. These receptors all stem from a man aged 45-65 years with non-small cell lung cancer.

This clonotype is deemed medium-sized. The V and J genes are TRBV20-1 and TRBJ1-6; D not certain. V dropped 6 bases and J dropped 7 bases, with 16 bases sitting between them. Germline V lookup: CDR1 DFQATT, CDR2 SNEGSKA (reference sequence). The CDR3 length is 14 residues. The CDR3 coding sequence is TGCAGTGCCACCCAGTCCGTGGGGAATTCACCCCTCCACTTT. It encodes CSATQSVGNSPLHF.

Sample share makes this clonotype medium-sized. This chain joins TRBV12-3 or TRBV12-4 and TRBJ2-1; 9 positions match TRBD1. The CDR3 extends over 15 amino acids. With 5 bases clipped from V and 9 bases from J, the junction kept 11 bases outside the gene matches. The DNA for the CDR3 is TGTGCCAGCAGTCCGACAGGGGGGGAAGGGTCTGAGCAGTTCTTC. Amino acid sequence: CASSPTGGEGSEQFF.

This clonotype has just a few counts. This clone may be a read error of a much larger clone one base away. This chain connects TRBV7-9 to TRBJ1-1; a weak D match, TRBD1 (5 bases). This CDR3 spans 16 amino acids. Germline V CDR1 and CDR2: SEHNR, FQNEAQ (reference sequence). Trimming cost V 1 base and J 4 bases, with 16 bases left between them. The CDR3 sequence: CASSLGPLGTSTEAFF. CDR3 DNA sequence: TGTGCCAGCAGCTTAGGTCCCTTGGGGACGAGCACTGAAGCTTTCTTT.

In its sample, this clonotype is medium-sized. The V call is TRBV7-3, the J call TRBJ2-2; 7 nucleotides line up with TRBD1. Trimming took 5 bases from V and 4 from J; bases not matched to a gene: 7. Per the germline V gene, CDR1 is SGHTA and CDR2 is FQGTGA. The CDR3 length is 15 residues. DNA for the CDR3: TGTGCCAGCAGCCCACAAGGACAGGCCACCGGGGAGCTGTTTTTT. This codes for CASSPQGQATGELFF.

This clonotype counts as medium-sized (0.01 to 0.1%). The V and J genes are TRBV7-3 and TRBJ1-1; D perhaps matches TRBD1 (5 bases). Germline V gene data show CDR1 as SGHTA and CDR2 as FQGTGA. Trimming removed 6 bases from V and 5 bases from J, with 13 bases in between. This CDR3 region has 13 residues. The CDR3 DNA sequence: TGTGCCAGCAGTTTGGGGGGAGGAACTGAAGCTTTCTTT. Amino acid sequence: CASSLGGGTEAFF.

In this sample, this clonotype is medium-sized. The chain employs TRBV18 and TRBJ1-4; D not resolved. The length of the CDR3 is 13 residues. Germline V lookup: CDR1 KGHSH, CDR2 LQKENI. V lost 3 bases, J lost 5 bases, and 7 bases lay in between. The CDR3 is CASSPSINEKLFF. The DNA for the CDR3 is TGTGCCAGCTCACCTTCCATCAATGAAAAACTGTTTTTT.

This clonotype was counted at least ten times. The rearrangement links TRBV9 to TRBJ2-5, with a tentative D call TRBD1 (6 bases). The ends were cut back, 4 bases at V and 2 bases at J, with 15 bases in the middle. Germline CDR1 SGDLS, CDR2 YYNGEE. The CDR3 length is 15 residues. The CDR3 sequence is CASSHGTLPQETQYF. The DNA for the CDR3 is TGTGCCAGCAGCCATGGGACACTACCTCAAGAGACCCAGTACTTC.

This clonotype was seen repeatedly, ten times or more. The chain is built from TRBV5-5 and TRBJ1-4; D is undetermined. V lost 0 bases and J 0 bases, leaving 9 bases between the germline ends. CDR3 length: 16 amino acids. Germline V CDR1 and CDR2: SGHKS, YYEKEE (reference sequence). Written as DNA, the CDR3 is TGTGCCAGCAGCTTGGCCGGGTTCGCAACTAATGAAAAACTGTTTTTT. It translates to CASSLAGFATNEKLFF.

This clonotype rates as medium-sized. V and J are TRBV4-2 and TRBJ2-1, with 13 bases aligning to TRBD2. Per germline, CDR1 LGHNA and CDR2 YNFKEQ. The junction had 2 bases not matched to a gene; V was cut back by 1 base and J by 5 bases. The CDR3 runs to 16 residues. CDR3 sequence: CASSQGLAGGDNEQFF. The CDR3 DNA follows: TGTGCCAGCAGCCAAGGACTAGCGGGGGGAGACAATGAGCAGTTCTTC.

This clonotype was seen once. Because the CDR3's place on the DNA is in doubt, the DNA is left out and the CDR3 is given as listed by TCRdb. V and J are TRBV12-3 or TRBV12-4 and TRBJ2-7; the table's TRBD1 call for D was not verified on the DNA. Inclusive of both ends, the CDR3 amounts to 14 amino acids. CDR3 amino acids: CASSVGGGAYVEYF.

This clonotype was observed many times. The rearrangement uses TRBV9 and TRBJ2-1, with D maybe TRBD1 (6 bases). The CDR3 consists of 12 residues. Trimming cost V 0 bases and J 10 bases, with 8 bases left between them. The germline CDR1 and CDR2 sequences are SGDLS and YYNGEE. The CDR3 bases are TGTGCCAGCAGCGTAGAAAGGGGGGAGCAGTTCTTC. Encoded protein: CASSVERGEQFF.

J is TRBJ1-6 and V is TRBV28; 8 bases fit TRBD1. The ends lost 9 bases at V and 8 bases at J; junction bases unmatched: 9. The length of the CDR3 is 14 residues. Germline CDR1 and CDR2: MDHEN and SYDVKM. CDR3 residues: CASLSQGAYSPLHF. The DNA for the CDR3 is TGTGCCAGTTTATCTCAGGGGGCGTATTCACCCCTCCACTTT.